Detailed here is one T cell receptor (beta chain). The entry originates in a study of blood T cell repertoires in COVID-19. Turning to the study itself: The United States, Italy and Spain were the sources of the acute and convalescent COVID-19 samples. Nucleic acid was either cDNA or gDNA, and it came from T cells, B-cell-depleted T cells, or PBMCs.

Germline CDR1 is SGHNT and CDR2 is YENEEA. J lost 4 bases, V lost 0 bases, and 5 bases had no gene match. The CDR3 runs 16 residues. Methods used by the authors: Amplification with reference gene primers provided the estimates of nucleated cell counts. Produced via immunoSEQ multiplex PCR; TCRdb's table is partial and in-frame only. D and trimming were read from the DNA, whereas the V and J calls and clone size are those reported in that table. Seen here are 150,000 to 200,000 clones, 70% to 90% observed once, and the top ten hold about 8.6%. Sequencing input: peripheral blood. The TCR sequence derives from a man in his forties or fifties with active or convalescent COVID-19. The genes are TRBV11-3 and TRBJ2-1, with 8 bases identical to TRBD1. For the CDR3, the DNA is TGTGCCAGCAGCTTAGACGGACAGGGTGCATACAATGAGCAGTTCTTC. Translation gives CASSLDGQGAYNEQFF.